The rows below give T cell receptor beta chains drawn from one sample of a study of patients and donors after allogeneic stem cell transplantation. One entry per CDR3 protein, called by TCRdb with MiXCR from the RT-PCR reads. The sample includes hundreds of thousands of distinct CDR3 sequences, 16% seen only once; the top ten take 7.2%. The sequenced sample consisted of blood, either unsorted or a sorted T cell fraction (not recorded which). The receptor set was obtained from a human donor who was either an allogeneic HSCT recipient or a stem cell or donor lymphocyte infusion donor (not recorded which). It is not recorded whose cells these are; they may come from a transplant donor. The CDR3 runs from the conserved cysteine through the conserved F or W. The order of the fields is CDR3 DNA, CDR3 protein, D gene, clone size, V gene, J gene. D genes are given only for firm matches. Clone size, where shown, is once, few, many, or a class for clones that have expanded.

DNA: TGTGCCAGCAACTACGGACAGTCAAACTATGGCTACACCTTC
CDR3: CASNYGQSNYGYTF
D: NA
size: few
V: TRBV12-3/TRBV12-4
J: TRBJ1-2

DNA: TGTGCCAGCAGCTCCGCGGGGGAGAAACAAGAGACCCAGTACTTC
CDR3: CASSSAGEKQETQYF
D: TRBD2
size: NA
V: TRBV13
J: TRBJ2-5

DNA: TGTGCCAGCACGGACACCTCCTACGAGCAGTACTTC
CDR3: CASTDTSYEQYF
D: NA
size: NA
V: TRBV2
J: TRBJ2-7

DNA: TGTGCCAGCAGCGACCTACAGGGCCGGGGCACTGAAGCTTTCTTT
CDR3: CASSDLQGRGTEAFF
D: NA
size: few
V: TRBV7-2
J: TRBJ1-1

DNA: TGTGCCAGCAGTTTGCGACAGACACTGTACAATGAGCAGTTCTTC
CDR3: CASSLRQTLYNEQFF
D: NA
size: few
V: TRBV28
J: TRBJ2-1

DNA: TGTGCCACCAGCAGAGGACGGACAGGGTCGGAAGATGGCTACACCTTC
CDR3: CATSRGRTGSEDGYTF
D: TRBD1
size: few
V: TRBV15
J: TRBJ1-2

DNA: TGTGCCAGCAGTCCGCCGGGGGTGCTGGAGACCCAGTACTTC
CDR3: CASSPPGVLETQYF
D: NA
size: NA
V: TRBV28
J: TRBJ2-5

DNA: TGTGCCATCAGCAATCCTACAGGTAGCTCTGGAAACACCATATATTTT
CDR3: CAISNPTGSSGNTIYF
D: NA
size: few
V: TRBV10-3
J: TRBJ1-3

DNA: TGTGCCAGCAGCCAAATTACAGGGGGCGCCCGCAATGAGCAGTTCTTC
CDR3: CASSQITGGARNEQFF
D: TRBD1
size: many
V: TRBV3-1
J: TRBJ2-1

DNA: TGTGCCAGCAGCGCTAACAGGGTCAATGAGCAGTTCTTC
CDR3: CASSANRVNEQFF
D: NA
size: few
V: TRBV7-3
J: TRBJ2-1

DNA: TGCAGCGTTGAGAGGACAGGGTATGGCACTGAAGCTTTCTTT
CDR3: CSVERTGYGTEAFF
D: TRBD1
size: NA
V: TRBV29-1
J: TRBJ1-1

DNA: TGTGCCAGCTCACCACCACCACTGGGGGACACTGAAGCTTTCTTT
CDR3: CASSPPPLGDTEAFF
D: NA
size: NA
V: TRBV18
J: TRBJ1-1

DNA: TGTGCCAGCAGTTCCGGGACAGGGAACACCGGGGAGCTGTTTTTT
CDR3: CASSSGTGNTGELFF
D: TRBD1
size: many
V: TRBV19
J: TRBJ2-2

DNA: TGTGCCAGCAGCTTTACGAGCGGGGGGGCAGATACGCAGTATTTT
CDR3: CASSFTSGGADTQYF
D: TRBD2
size: NA
V: TRBV6-1
J: TRBJ2-3

DNA: TGTGCCAGCAGTGTGCAACAGGGTAGTACCGGGGAGCTGTTTTTT
CDR3: CASSVQQGSTGELFF
D: NA
size: NA
V: TRBV25-1
J: TRBJ2-2

DNA: TGTGCCAGCAGTGCACAAGGGGCCGCTAGCAATCAGCCCCAGCATTTT
CDR3: CASSAQGAASNQPQHF
D: NA
size: few
V: TRBV6-1
J: TRBJ1-5

DNA: TGTGCCACCAGTGGGCAGGGCCACGGGGAGCTGTTTTTT
CDR3: CATSGQGHGELFF
D: NA
size: many
V: TRBV24-1
J: TRBJ2-2

DNA: TGCGCCAGCAGCTGGACTAGCGCTGGTTACGAGCAGTACTTC
CDR3: CASSWTSAGYEQYF
D: TRBD2
size: NA
V: TRBV4-3
J: TRBJ2-7

DNA: TGTGCCAGCAGTGAAGCGCTATCCCCAGGGTACGGTCAGCCCCAGCATTTT
CDR3: CASSEALSPGYGQPQHF
D: NA
size: NA
V: TRBV2
J: TRBJ1-5

DNA: TGTGCCAGCAGTGAAGGACTAGGCTACGAGCAGTACTTC
CDR3: CASSEGLGYEQYF
D: NA
size: few
V: TRBV2
J: TRBJ2-7

DNA: TGCAGTGCTAGCCAGGACAGGGGTCGCGAGCAGTACTTC
CDR3: CSASQDRGREQYF
D: TRBD1
size: NA
V: TRBV20-1
J: TRBJ2-7

DNA: TGTGCCAGCAGCTTATATCGGAAAAACATTCAGTACTTC
CDR3: CASSLYRKNIQYF
D: NA
size: few
V: TRBV7-2
J: TRBJ2-4

DNA: TGTGCCAGCAGTTTAGGGCAGAACTATGGCTACACCTTC
CDR3: CASSLGQNYGYTF
D: NA
size: many
V: TRBV12-3/TRBV12-4
J: TRBJ1-2

DNA: TGCGCCAGCAGCCAAGATGGAGGACTCAGGAGCTTC
CDR3: CASSQDGGLRSF
D: NA
size: NA
V: TRBV4-3
J: TRBJ2-5

DNA: TGTGCCAGCAGCCCAGGGACTAGCGGGAGCAGGGAGCTGTTTTTT
CDR3: CASSPGTSGSRELFF
D: TRBD2
size: NA
V: TRBV7-9
J: TRBJ2-2

DNA: TGCAGCGTTGGGGGGGACAGGGGGCTAGGTGCGGACGAGCAGTACTTC
CDR3: CSVGGDRGLGADEQYF
D: TRBD1
size: many
V: TRBV29-1
J: TRBJ2-7

DNA: TGTGCCAGCAGAAATGACAGGGTAACGGGTCAGCCCCAGCATTTT
CDR3: CASRNDRVTGQPQHF
D: TRBD1
size: few
V: TRBV6-2/TRBV6-3
J: TRBJ1-5

DNA: TGTGCCAGCAGTTACCCCTCAGGTCAAGTGAACACCGGGGAGCTGTTTTTT
CDR3: CASSYPSGQVNTGELFF
D: NA
size: many
V: TRBV6-5
J: TRBJ2-2

DNA: TGTGCCAGCAGCTCGCAATGGCTCAGAGAGATGGCCGGGGAGCTGTTTTTT
CDR3: CASSSQWLREMAGELFF
D: NA
size: NA
V: TRBV7-9
J: TRBJ2-2

DNA: TGCAGTGCTAGAGCGAGGGGGACGGGAAACACCATATATTTT
CDR3: CSARARGTGNTIYF
D: NA
size: NA
V: TRBV20-1
J: TRBJ1-3

DNA: TGCAGCGTTGGTGGTGCCACCGGGGAGCTGTTTTTT
CDR3: CSVGGATGELFF
D: NA
size: NA
V: TRBV29-1
J: TRBJ2-2

DNA: TGTGCCAGCAGCCGGGACTTGAGCTCCTACGAGCAGTACTTC
CDR3: CASSRDLSSYEQYF
D: NA
size: few
V: TRBV9
J: TRBJ2-7

DNA: TGCGCCAGCAGCGCCCTATTTCTAGCGGGAGACGAGCAGTACTTC
CDR3: CASSALFLAGDEQYF
D: TRBD2
size: few
V: TRBV4-1
J: TRBJ2-7

DNA: TGTGCCAGCAAAGATGACGGGGCAAGGCTGACTGAAGCTTTCTTT
CDR3: CASKDDGARLTEAFF
D: NA
size: many
V: TRBV12-3/TRBV12-4
J: TRBJ1-1

DNA: TGTGCCAGCAGTTTGAGGCAGGGGGGAAGCAATCAGCCCCAGCATTTT
CDR3: CASSLRQGGSNQPQHF
D: TRBD1
size: NA
V: TRBV12-3/TRBV12-4
J: TRBJ1-5

DNA: TGTGCCAGCAGTCCCTATACAGGGAACGAAAAACTGTTTTTT
CDR3: CASSPYTGNEKLFF
D: NA
size: NA
V: TRBV2
J: TRBJ1-4

DNA: TGTGCCAGCAGCTTAAGCCGGGACAGGGGTTTCCACACCTTC
CDR3: CASSLSRDRGFHTF
D: TRBD1
size: few
V: TRBV2
J: TRBJ1-2

DNA: TGTGCCAGCAGCCCGTACGGGTACGAGCAGTACTTC
CDR3: CASSPYGYEQYF
D: NA
size: few
V: TRBV7-2
J: TRBJ2-7

DNA: TGTGCCAGCTCCCCAAGGACTAGCGGGGAAACAGATACGCAGTATTTT
CDR3: CASSPRTSGETDTQYF
D: TRBD2
size: NA
V: TRBV18
J: TRBJ2-3

DNA: TGCGCCAGCAGCCATGAGGACTATCCGTCTGGGGCCAACGTCCTGACTTTC
CDR3: CASSHEDYPSGANVLTF
D: NA
size: NA
V: TRBV4-3
J: TRBJ2-6

DNA: TGTGCCATCAGTACGACGGACTACGAGCAGTACTTC
CDR3: CAISTTDYEQYF
D: NA
size: NA
V: TRBV10-3
J: TRBJ2-7

DNA: TGCAGTGCTAGAGATCTAGGGTGGGGGAGCACAGATACGCAGTATTTT
CDR3: CSARDLGWGSTDTQYF
D: NA
size: many
V: TRBV20-1
J: TRBJ2-3

DNA: TGCGCCAGCAGCCTCAGGACGAATGAGCAGTTCTTC
CDR3: CASSLRTNEQFF
D: NA
size: few
V: TRBV4-3
J: TRBJ2-1

DNA: TGTGCCAGCAGTGGGGGGCCTAGCAATCAGCCCCAGCATTTT
CDR3: CASSGGPSNQPQHF
D: NA
size: NA
V: TRBV6-2/TRBV6-3
J: TRBJ1-5

DNA: TGTGCCAGCAGTGGAACCCTAGCGGGGGGCCAAGAGACCCAGTACTTC
CDR3: CASSGTLAGGQETQYF
D: TRBD2
size: NA
V: TRBV6-2/TRBV6-3
J: TRBJ2-5

DNA: TGTGCCACCAGGGGGGACAGGGCGAACACCGGGGAGCTGTTTTTT
CDR3: CATRGDRANTGELFF
D: TRBD1
size: NA
V: TRBV24-1
J: TRBJ2-2

DNA: TGTGCCAGCAAAAGGAACACTGAAGCTTTCTTT
CDR3: CASKRNTEAFF
D: NA
size: many
V: TRBV12-3/TRBV12-4
J: TRBJ1-1

DNA: TGTGCCAGCAGTCCCGATACTTGGCAGCCCCAGCATTTT
CDR3: CASSPDTWQPQHF
D: NA
size: many
V: TRBV12-3/TRBV12-4
J: TRBJ1-5

DNA: TGTGCCAGCTCCCCGGGAGGTACCTACGAGCAGTACTTC
CDR3: CASSPGGTYEQYF
D: TRBD2
size: few
V: TRBV28
J: TRBJ2-7

DNA: TGCAGTGCTTCTAGACAACACTCCTACAATGAGCAGTTCTTC
CDR3: CSASRQHSYNEQFF
D: NA
size: many
V: TRBV20-1
J: TRBJ2-1

DNA: TGTGCCAGCAGCTCAACCCCGGGACAGGGCTACACCTTC
CDR3: CASSSTPGQGYTF
D: TRBD1
size: NA
V: TRBV12-3/TRBV12-4
J: TRBJ1-2

DNA: TGCGCCAGCAGCCAACCCCCGGAAATAAGTCTTGGGAAGGGTGAGCAGTTCTTC
CDR3: CASSQPPEISLGKGEQFF
D: NA
size: NA
V: TRBV4-1
J: TRBJ2-1

DNA: TGCAGTGCTAGAGACAGCGCGGGGCACCACTCCTACAATGAGCAGTTCTTC
CDR3: CSARDSAGHHSYNEQFF
D: NA
size: many
V: TRBV20-1
J: TRBJ2-1

DNA: TGTGCCAGCAGCGTAGGACCCGGGGTAGGCACTGAAGCTTTCTTT
CDR3: CASSVGPGVGTEAFF
D: NA
size: many
V: TRBV9
J: TRBJ1-1

DNA: TGTGCCAGCACCCGACAGGCCTCCGAGCAGTACTTC
CDR3: CASTRQASEQYF
D: NA
size: few
V: TRBV12-3/TRBV12-4
J: TRBJ2-7